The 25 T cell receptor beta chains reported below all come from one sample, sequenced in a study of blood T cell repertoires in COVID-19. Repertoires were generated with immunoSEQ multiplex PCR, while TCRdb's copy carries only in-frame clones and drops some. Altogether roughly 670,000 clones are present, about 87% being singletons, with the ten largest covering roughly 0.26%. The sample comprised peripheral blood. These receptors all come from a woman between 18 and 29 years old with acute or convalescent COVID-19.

As DNA, the CDR3 is TGTGCCAGCAGTTACTCACCAGGACAGGGAGGATATGAGCAGTTCTTC. Protein product: CASSYSPGQGGYEQFF. The V and J genes are TRBV6-5 and TRBJ2-1, with 8 bases fitting TRBD1. There are 16 residues in the CDR3. The V gene's germline CDR1 is MNHEY and CDR2 SVGAGI. V gave up 0 bases and J gave up 8 bases; unmatched junction bases: 9.

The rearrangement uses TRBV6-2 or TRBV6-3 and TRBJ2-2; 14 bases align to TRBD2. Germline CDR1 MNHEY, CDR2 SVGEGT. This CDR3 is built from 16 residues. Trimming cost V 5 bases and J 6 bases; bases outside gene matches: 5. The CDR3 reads CASSLRLAGGAGELFF. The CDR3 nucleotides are TGTGCCAGCAGTCTCCGACTAGCGGGGGGGGCCGGGGAGCTGTTTTTT.

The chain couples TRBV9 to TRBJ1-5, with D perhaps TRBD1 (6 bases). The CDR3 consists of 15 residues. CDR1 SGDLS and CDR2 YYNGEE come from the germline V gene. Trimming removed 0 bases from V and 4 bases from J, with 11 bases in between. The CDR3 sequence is CASSVDGGTNQPQHF. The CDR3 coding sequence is TGTGCCAGCAGCGTAGATGGGGGCACAAATCAGCCCCAGCATTTT.

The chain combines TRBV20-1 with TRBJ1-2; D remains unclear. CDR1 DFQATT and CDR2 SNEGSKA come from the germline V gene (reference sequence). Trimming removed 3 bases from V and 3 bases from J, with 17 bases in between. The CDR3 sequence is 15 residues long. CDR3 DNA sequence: TGCAGTGCTAGTCGATCGGGATCGGTGGACTATGGCTACACCTTC. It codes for CSASRSGSVDYGYTF.

The CDR3 sequence: CASATRSTGSNYGYTF. The CDR3 coding sequence is TGTGCCAGCGCGACCAGATCGACAGGGTCCAACTATGGCTACACCTTC. The chain couples TRBV5-4 to TRBJ1-2; 7 positions match TRBD1. The J segment lost 2 bases and the V segment lost 7 bases, leaving 14 bases of the junction unmatched. Germline V CDR1 and CDR2: SGHNT, YYREEE (reference sequence). The CDR3 totals 16 residues. Filled out from reference TRBV5-4 and TRBJ1-2, the complete variable domain reads ETGVTQSPTHLIKTRGQQVTLRCSSQSGHNTVSWYQQALGQGPQFIFQYYREEENGRGNFPPRFSGLQFPNYSSELNVNALELDDSALYLCASATRSTGSNYGYTFGSGTRLTVV.

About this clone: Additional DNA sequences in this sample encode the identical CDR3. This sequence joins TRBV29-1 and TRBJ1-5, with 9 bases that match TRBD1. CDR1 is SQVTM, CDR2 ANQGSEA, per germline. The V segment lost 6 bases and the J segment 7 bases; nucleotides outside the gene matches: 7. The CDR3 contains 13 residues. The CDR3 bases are TGCAGCGTATCCACAGGGGGCGGGCAGCCCCAGCATTTT. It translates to CSVSTGGGQPQHF.

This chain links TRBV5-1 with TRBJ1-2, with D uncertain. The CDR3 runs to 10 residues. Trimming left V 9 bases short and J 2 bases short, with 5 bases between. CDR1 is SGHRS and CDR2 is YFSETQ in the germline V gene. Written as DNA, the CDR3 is TGCGCCACCATGAACTATGGCTACACCTTC. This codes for CATMNYGYTF.

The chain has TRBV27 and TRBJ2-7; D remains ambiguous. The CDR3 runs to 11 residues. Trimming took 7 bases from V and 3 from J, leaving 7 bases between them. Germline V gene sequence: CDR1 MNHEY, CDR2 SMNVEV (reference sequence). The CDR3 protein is CASTSGYEQYF. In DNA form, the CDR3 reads TGTGCCAGCACCTCGGGCTACGAGCAGTACTTC.

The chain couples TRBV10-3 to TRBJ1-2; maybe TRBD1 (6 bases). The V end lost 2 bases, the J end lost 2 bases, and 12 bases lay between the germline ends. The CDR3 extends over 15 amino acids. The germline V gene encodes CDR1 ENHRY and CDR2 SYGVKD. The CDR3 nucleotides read TGTGCCATCAGTGAGAAGACAGGAATGAACTATGGCTACACCTTC. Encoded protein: CAISEKTGMNYGYTF.

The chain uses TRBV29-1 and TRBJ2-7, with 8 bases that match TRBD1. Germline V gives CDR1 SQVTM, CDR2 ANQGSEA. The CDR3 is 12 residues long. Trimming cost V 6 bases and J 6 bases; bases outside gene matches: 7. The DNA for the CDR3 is TGCAGCGTAGGACAGGGTATAAGCGAGCAGTACTTC. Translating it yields CSVGQGISEQYF.

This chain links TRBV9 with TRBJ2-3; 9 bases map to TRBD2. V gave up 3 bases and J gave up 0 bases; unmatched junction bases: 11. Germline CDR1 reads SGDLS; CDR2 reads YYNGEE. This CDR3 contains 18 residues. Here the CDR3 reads CASSESGGSPPSTDTQYF. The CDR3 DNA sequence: TGTGCCAGCAGCGAAAGCGGGGGGTCCCCTCCTAGCACAGATACGCAGTATTTT.

In DNA form, the CDR3 reads TGCGCCAGCAGCTTGGACAGCTATAATGAAAAACTGTTTTTT. Protein sequence: CASSLDSYNEKLFF. The chain is built from TRBV5-1 and TRBJ1-4; no definite D call. Trimming removed 0 bases from V and 4 bases from J, with 7 bases in between. This CDR3 region has 14 residues. Germline V gene data show CDR1 as SGHRS and CDR2 as YFSETQ. The entire variable domain, with the rest obtained from reference TRBV5-1 and TRBJ1-4, is as follows: KAGVTQTPRYLIKTRGQQVTLSCSPISGHRSVSWYQQTPGQGLQFLFEYFSETQRNKGNFPGRFSGRQFSNSRSEMNVSTLELGDSALYLCASSLDSYNEKLFFGSGTQLSVL.

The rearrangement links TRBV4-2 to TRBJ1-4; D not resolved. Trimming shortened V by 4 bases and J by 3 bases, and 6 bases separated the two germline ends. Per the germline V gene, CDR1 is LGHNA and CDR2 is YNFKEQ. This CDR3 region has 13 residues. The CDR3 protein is CASSRVSNEKLFF. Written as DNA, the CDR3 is TGTGCCAGCAGCCGAGTATCTAATGAAAAACTGTTTTTT.

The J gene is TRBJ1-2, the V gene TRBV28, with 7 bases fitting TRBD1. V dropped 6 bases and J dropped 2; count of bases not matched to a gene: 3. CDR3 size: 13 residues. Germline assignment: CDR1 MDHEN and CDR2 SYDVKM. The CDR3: CASSLQGNYGYTF. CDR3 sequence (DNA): TGTGCCAGCAGCTTACAGGGGAACTATGGCTACACCTTC.

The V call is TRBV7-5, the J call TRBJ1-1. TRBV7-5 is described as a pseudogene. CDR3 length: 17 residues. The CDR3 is CARSLVCRPAGGPQAFF. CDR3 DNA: TGTGCCAGAAGCTTAGTCTGTAGGCCTGCCGGAGGGCCCCAAGCTTTCTTT.

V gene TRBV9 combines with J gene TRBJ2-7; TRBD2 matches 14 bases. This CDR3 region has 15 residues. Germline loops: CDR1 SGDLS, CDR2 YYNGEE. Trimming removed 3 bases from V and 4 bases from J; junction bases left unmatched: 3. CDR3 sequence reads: CASSGGLAGAYEQYF. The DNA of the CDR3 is TGTGCCAGCAGCGGGGGACTAGCGGGGGCGTACGAGCAGTACTTC.

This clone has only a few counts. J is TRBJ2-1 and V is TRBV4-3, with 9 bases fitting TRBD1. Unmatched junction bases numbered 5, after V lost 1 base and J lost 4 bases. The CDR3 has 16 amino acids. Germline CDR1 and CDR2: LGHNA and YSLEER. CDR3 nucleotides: TGCGCCAGCAGCCAAGCGAAGACAGGGGGGTACAATGAGCAGTTCTTC. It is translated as CASSQAKTGGYNEQFF.

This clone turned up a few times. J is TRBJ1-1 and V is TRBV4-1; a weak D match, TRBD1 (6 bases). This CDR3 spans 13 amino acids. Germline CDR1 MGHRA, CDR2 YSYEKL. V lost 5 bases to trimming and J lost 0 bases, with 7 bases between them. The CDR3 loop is CASSGQLNTEAFF. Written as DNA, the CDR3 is TGCGCCAGCAGCGGACAGTTGAACACTGAAGCTTTCTTT.

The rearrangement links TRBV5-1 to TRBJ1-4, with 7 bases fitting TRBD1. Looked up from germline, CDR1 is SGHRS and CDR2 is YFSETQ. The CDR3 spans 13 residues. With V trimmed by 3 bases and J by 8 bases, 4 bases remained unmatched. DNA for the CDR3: TGCGCCAGCAGCTCAGGGACAGTCGAAAAACTGTTTTTT. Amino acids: CASSSGTVEKLFF.

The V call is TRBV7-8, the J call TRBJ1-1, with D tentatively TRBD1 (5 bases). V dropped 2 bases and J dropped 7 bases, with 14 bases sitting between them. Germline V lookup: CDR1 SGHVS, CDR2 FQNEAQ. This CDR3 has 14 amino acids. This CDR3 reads CASSLLRGDLEAFF. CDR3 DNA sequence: TGTGCCAGCAGCTTACTACGGGGGGACCTTGAAGCTTTCTTT.

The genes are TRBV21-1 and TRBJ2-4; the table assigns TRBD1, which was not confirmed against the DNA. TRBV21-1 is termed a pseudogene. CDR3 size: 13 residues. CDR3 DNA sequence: TGTGCCAGCGGACAGGGGGGCAAAAACATTCAGTACTTC. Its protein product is CASGQGGKNIQYF.

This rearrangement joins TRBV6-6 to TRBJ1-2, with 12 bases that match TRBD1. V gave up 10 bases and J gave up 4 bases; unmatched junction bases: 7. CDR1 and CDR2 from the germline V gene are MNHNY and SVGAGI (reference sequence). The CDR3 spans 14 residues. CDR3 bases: TGTGCCATAGGGGGACAGGGGGCTCTCTATGGCTACACCTTC. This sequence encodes CAIGGQGALYGYTF.

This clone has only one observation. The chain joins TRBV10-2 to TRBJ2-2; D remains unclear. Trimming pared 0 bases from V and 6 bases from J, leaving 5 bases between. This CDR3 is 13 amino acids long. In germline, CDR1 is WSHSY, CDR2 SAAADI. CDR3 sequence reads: CASSESQAGELFF. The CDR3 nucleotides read TGCGCCAGCAGTGAGTCGCAGGCCGGGGAGCTGTTTTTT.

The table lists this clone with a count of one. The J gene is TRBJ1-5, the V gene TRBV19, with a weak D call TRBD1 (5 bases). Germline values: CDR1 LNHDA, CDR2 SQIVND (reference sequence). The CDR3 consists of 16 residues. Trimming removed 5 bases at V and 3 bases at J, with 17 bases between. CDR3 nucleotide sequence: TGTGCCAGTAGTCCGCGGGGAGACAGCCCCAATCAGCCCCAGCATTTT. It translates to CASSPRGDSPNQPQHF.

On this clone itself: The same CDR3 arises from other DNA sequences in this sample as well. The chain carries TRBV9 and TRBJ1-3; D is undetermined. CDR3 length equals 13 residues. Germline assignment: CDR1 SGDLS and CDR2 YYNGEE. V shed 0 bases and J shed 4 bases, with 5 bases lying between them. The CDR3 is CASSVASGNTIYF. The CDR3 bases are TGTGCCAGCAGCGTAGCGTCGGGAAACACCATATATTTT.